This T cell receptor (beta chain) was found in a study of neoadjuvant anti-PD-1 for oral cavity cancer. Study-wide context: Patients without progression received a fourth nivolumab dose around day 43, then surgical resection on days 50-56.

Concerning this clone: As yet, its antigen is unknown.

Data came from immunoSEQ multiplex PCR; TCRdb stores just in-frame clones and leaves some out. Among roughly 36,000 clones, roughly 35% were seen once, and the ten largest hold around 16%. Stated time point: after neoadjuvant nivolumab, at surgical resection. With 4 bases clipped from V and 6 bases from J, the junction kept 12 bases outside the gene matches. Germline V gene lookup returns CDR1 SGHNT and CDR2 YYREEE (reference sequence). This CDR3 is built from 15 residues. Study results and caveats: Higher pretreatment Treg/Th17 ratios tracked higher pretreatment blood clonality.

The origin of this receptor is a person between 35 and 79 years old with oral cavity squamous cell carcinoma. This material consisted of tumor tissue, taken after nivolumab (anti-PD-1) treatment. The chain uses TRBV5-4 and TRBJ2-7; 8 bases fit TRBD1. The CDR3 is CASSPRQGAYSEQYF. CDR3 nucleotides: TGTGCCAGCAGCCCCAGGCAGGGGGCGTACTCCGAGCAGTACTTC.